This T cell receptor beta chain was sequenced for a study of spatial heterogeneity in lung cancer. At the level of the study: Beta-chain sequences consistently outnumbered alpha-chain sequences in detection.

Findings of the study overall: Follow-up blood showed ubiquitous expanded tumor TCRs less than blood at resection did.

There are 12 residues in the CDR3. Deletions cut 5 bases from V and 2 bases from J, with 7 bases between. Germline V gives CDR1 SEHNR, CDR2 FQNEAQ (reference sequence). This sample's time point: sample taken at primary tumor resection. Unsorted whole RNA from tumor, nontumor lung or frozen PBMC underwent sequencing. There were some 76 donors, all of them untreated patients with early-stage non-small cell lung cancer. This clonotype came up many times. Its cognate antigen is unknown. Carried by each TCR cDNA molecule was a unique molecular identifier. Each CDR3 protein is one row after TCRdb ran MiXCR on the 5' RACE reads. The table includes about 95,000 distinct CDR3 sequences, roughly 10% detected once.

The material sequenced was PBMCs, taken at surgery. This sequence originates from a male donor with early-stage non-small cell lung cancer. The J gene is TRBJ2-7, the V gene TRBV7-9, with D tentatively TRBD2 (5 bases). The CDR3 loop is CASSPGTYEQYF. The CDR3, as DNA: TGTGCCAGCAGCCCGGGGACCTACGAGCAGTACTTC.